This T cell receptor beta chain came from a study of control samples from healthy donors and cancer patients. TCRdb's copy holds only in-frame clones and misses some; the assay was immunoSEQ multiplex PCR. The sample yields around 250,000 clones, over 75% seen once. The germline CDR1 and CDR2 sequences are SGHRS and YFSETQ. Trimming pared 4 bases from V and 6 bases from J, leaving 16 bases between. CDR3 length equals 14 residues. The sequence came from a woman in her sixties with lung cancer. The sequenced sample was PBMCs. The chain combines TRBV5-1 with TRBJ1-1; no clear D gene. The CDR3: CASSPAWVISEAFF. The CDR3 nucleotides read TGCGCCAGCAGCCCTGCGTGGGTAATTTCTGAAGCTTTCTTT.